These T cell receptor beta chains were read from a single sample in a study of blood T cell repertoires in COVID-19. This table comes from immunoSEQ multiplex PCR, and its TCRdb copy is limited to in-frame clones, with some not included. The sample carries about 400,000 clones, 86% recorded once. Sequencing was carried out using peripheral blood. These receptors originate from a woman in her 30s with active or convalescent COVID-19. Each CDR3 is given with its conserved first and last residue. D genes are given only for firm matches. The size of a clone is reported for some rows only, either as once, few or many, or as a class for expanded clones.

>once|NA|TRBJ2-7|TRBV30
TGTGCCTGGTCAGAGGGAGATAGAGGTGAGCAGTACTTC
CAWSEGDRGEQYF
>NA|TRBD1|TRBJ1-5|TRBV3-1/TRBV3-2
TGTGCCAGCAGCCACGGGACAGGGGGTCAGCCCCAGCATTTT
CASSHGTGGQPQHF
>NA|NA|TRBJ1-1|TRBV2
TGTGCCAGCAGCGTCGGGACATACACGAACACTGAAGCTTTCTTT
CASSVGTYTNTEAFF
>NA|NA|TRBJ1-2|TRBV15
TGTGCCACCAGCGGTGGGGGGGCGCGTTATGCTGGCTACACCTTC
CATSGGGARYAGYTF
>NA|NA|TRBJ1-6|TRBV11-2
TGTGCCAGCAGCAAAACAGGGTTTAATTCACCCCTCCACTTT
CASSKTGFNSPLHF
>NA|TRBD1|TRBJ1-1|TRBV2
TGTGCCAGCAGTGTTGGACAGGGAAGCACTGAAGCTTTCTTT
CASSVGQGSTEAFF
>NA|TRBD2|TRBJ2-1|TRBV2
TGTGCCAGCAGTGAAGCTCGGACTAGCGTCGACGGTGAGCAGTTCTTC
CASSEARTSVDGEQFF
>NA|NA|TRBJ1-3|TRBV10-3
TGTGCCATCAGTGAGTCCCAGTCGAACACAGGGCCCACCATATATTTT
CAISESQSNTGPTIYF
>NA|TRBD1|TRBJ1-2|TRBV10-2
TGCGCCAGCAGTGAGTCAAGGACAGGCTATGGCTACACCTTC
CASSESRTGYGYTF
>NA|TRBD2|TRBJ2-7|TRBV7-2
TGTGCCAGCAGCTCTACTAGCGATTTCCGGCAGTACTTC
CASSSTSDFRQYF
>few|TRBD1|TRBJ1-2|TRBV19
TGTGCCAGAGTTGAGGGGGACAGGGGAGGGTATGGCTACACCTTC
CARVEGDRGGYGYTF
>once|TRBD2|TRBJ2-7|TRBV6-6
TGTGCCAGCAGTTACTCACTAGCGGGGGGGCGGAACGAGCAGTACTTC
CASSYSLAGGRNEQYF
>few|NA|TRBJ2-3|TRBV6-5
TGTGCCAGCAACGAAGGGACATCTAGCACAGATACGCAGTATTTT
CASNEGTSSTDTQYF
>NA|TRBD2|TRBJ2-1|TRBV7-2
TGTGCCAGCAGCTTATGGCGGGGGAGCTCCTACAATGAGCAGTTCTTC
CASSLWRGSSYNEQFF
>NA|TRBD1|TRBJ1-4|TRBV6-1
TGTGCCAGCAGTGAAGTCGTGGGCAGGGGGCCCGAAAAACTGTTTTTT
CASSEVVGRGPEKLFF
>once|NA|TRBJ1-2|TRBV18
TGTGCCAGCTCACCCCGGGAAGGGGGGGGTGGCTACACCTTC
CASSPREGGGGYTF
>NA|NA|TRBJ2-7|TRBV3-1/TRBV3-2
TGTGCCAGCAGCCAAGCAGGGGCCCACGAGCAGTACTTC
CASSQAGAHEQYF
>few|NA|TRBJ1-1|TRBV12-3/TRBV12-4
TGTGCCAGCGAGCGGGGGGAGAACACTGAAGCTTTCTTT
CASERGENTEAFF
>NA|TRBD1|TRBJ1-1|TRBV10-2
TGCGCCAGCAGCGGGGGGGGACAGGGAGGAAACACTGAAGCTTTCTTT
CASSGGGQGGNTEAFF
>NA|TRBD2|TRBJ2-1|TRBV18
TGTGCCAGCTCACCGACCGGGACTAGCGGCCTCAATGAGCAGTTCTTC
CASSPTGTSGLNEQFF
>NA|TRBD1|TRBJ1-2|TRBV6-1
TGTGCCAGCAGTGAAGCCCATGACAGGGCTCAGGTTTATGGCTACACCTTC
CASSEAHDRAQVYGYTF
>NA|TRBD1|TRBJ2-7|TRBV6-5
TGTGCCAGCTGTCGGACAGGGGAGTACGAGCAGTACTTC
CASCRTGEYEQYF
>once|TRBD1|TRBJ1-1|TRBV27
TGTGCCAGCAGTCTGACCGGGACAGGAGAAGCTTTCTTT
CASSLTGTGEAFF
>few|NA|TRBJ1-2|TRBV7-9
TGTGCCAGCAGCTTAAGGGCAGGGCATGGCTACACCTTC
CASSLRAGHGYTF
>NA|TRBD2|TRBJ2-5|TRBV7-9
TGTGCCAGCAGCCAACCACTAGCGGGGGGGCAGGAGACCCAGTACTTC
CASSQPLAGGQETQYF
>NA|TRBD2|TRBJ2-1|TRBV7-9
TGTGCCAGCAGCTTAATGTCTAGCGGGGAGAATGAGCAGTTCTTC
CASSLMSSGENEQFF
>NA|NA|TRBJ2-7|TRBV5-1
TGCGCCAGCAGGGCGGCAGATTCCTACGAGCAGTACTTC
CASRAADSYEQYF
>NA|NA|TRBJ2-7|TRBV15
TGTGCCACCAGCAGAGATTTCAGCTACGAGCAGTACTTC
CATSRDFSYEQYF
>NA|TRBD2|TRBJ2-3|TRBV4-2
TGTGCCAGCAGCCAAGATAGCCTAGCGGGGGGAGGAGATACGCAGTATTTT
CASSQDSLAGGGDTQYF
>NA|NA|TRBJ1-1|TRBV3-1/TRBV3-2
TGTGCCAGCAGCCAAGATAGGCGGGGGCTGTCGAACACTGAAGCTTTCTTT
CASSQDRRGLSNTEAFF
>NA|TRBD2|TRBJ2-1|TRBV3-1/TRBV3-2
TGTGCCAGCAGCCATCACGGACTAGCGGGATATAATGAGCAGTTCTTC
CASSHHGLAGYNEQFF
>NA|NA|TRBJ2-5|TRBV6-5
TGTGCCAGCAGTCCGACACCGGGGCAAGAGACCCAGTACTTC
CASSPTPGQETQYF
>once|NA|TRBJ2-5|TRBV24-1
TGTGCCACCAGTGATCCCCGGTATACGGAGACCCAGTACTTC
CATSDPRYTETQYF
>NA|NA|TRBJ1-1|TRBV4-1
TGCGCCAGCAGCCAAGATAGTGGGGCCAGGGTCCTTAGAGCTTTCTTT
CASSQDSGARVLRAFF
>NA|TRBD2|TRBJ2-1|TRBV10-2
TGCGCCAGCAGCCCACTAGCGGGAGGTTACAATGAGCAGTTCTTC
CASSPLAGGYNEQFF
>few|NA|TRBJ1-3|TRBV2
TGTGCCAGCAGCGGACCCTCCGGGGGTTCTGGAAACACCATATATTTT
CASSGPSGGSGNTIYF
>NA|TRBD2|TRBJ2-1|TRBV7-9
TGTGCCAGCAGCTTAGTAAGAGCGGGACGGACCTACAATGAGCAGTTCTTC
CASSLVRAGRTYNEQFF
>NA|NA|TRBJ1-1|TRBV5-1
TGCGCCAGCAGCTTGGATTCAGGGAACACTGAAGCTTTCTTT
CASSLDSGNTEAFF
>NA|TRBD2|TRBJ2-3|TRBV9
TGTGCCAGCAGCGCCTCTAGCGGGATAGCAGATACGCAGTATTTT
CASSASSGIADTQYF
>NA|TRBD1|TRBJ1-2|TRBV7-2
TGTGCCAGCAGCTCACAGACAGGGGCGATGGGCTATGGCTACACCTTC
CASSSQTGAMGYGYTF
>NA|NA|TRBJ2-1|TRBV5-1
TGCGCCAGCAGCTTGAGCCGAGATGAGCAGTTCTTC
CASSLSRDEQFF
>few|NA|TRBJ2-5|TRBV9
TGTGCCAGCAGCGTAGAGACTAGAAGTGGAGAGACCCAGTACTTC
CASSVETRSGETQYF
>NA|TRBD1|TRBJ2-7|TRBV18
TGTGCCAGCTCACGAACAGGGGGAATGAACTACGAGCAGTACTTC
CASSRTGGMNYEQYF